These 6 T cell receptor beta chains were all obtained from the same sample, sequenced in a study of blood T cell repertoires in COVID-19. Only in-frame clones appear in the TCRdb table, and some are missing; sequencing was by immunoSEQ multiplex PCR. Of under 200,000 clones detected, over 70% appear once; the ten largest clones hold about 6%. The sequenced sample was PBMCs or T cells enriched from blood (not recorded which). Source of these receptors: a woman aged 40 to 50 with acute COVID-19.

This chain's CDR3 is CASSLVGGGTYEQYF. Written as DNA, the CDR3 is TGTGCCAGCAGCTTAGTCGGAGGGGGCACCTACGAGCAGTACTTC. V is TRBV7-3 and J is TRBJ2-7; TRBD1 might be the D (7 bases). From germline, CDR1 is SGHTA and CDR2 FQGTGA. Trimming took 2 bases from V and 2 from J, leaving 13 bases between them. This CDR3 has 15 residues.

This sequence joins TRBV15 and TRBJ1-2, with TRBD1 matching 10 bases. Trimming took 2 bases from V and 2 from J; bases not matched to a gene: 2. Germline V gene sequence: CDR1 LNHNV, CDR2 YYDKDF (reference sequence). This CDR3 has 15 residues. CDR3 loop: CATSRRTGGNYGYTF. In DNA form, the CDR3 reads TGTGCCACCAGCAGACGGACAGGGGGGAACTATGGCTACACCTTC.

V and J are TRBV14 and TRBJ1-3; D perhaps matches TRBD1 (5 bases). This CDR3 has 13 residues. Germline-derived CDR1 and CDR2 are SGHDN and FVKESK. Trimming pared 8 bases from V and 0 bases from J, leaving 8 bases between. The CDR3 DNA follows: TGTGCCAGCCGGGGGGTCTCTGGAAACACCATATATTTT. This sequence encodes CASRGVSGNTIYF.

The rearrangement joins TRBV10-3 to TRBJ2-1; possible D gene TRBD1, 5 bases. Germline CDR1 reads ENHRY; CDR2 reads SYGVKD. The CDR3 sequence is 13 residues long. Trimming shortened V by 6 bases and J by 4 bases, and 10 bases separated the two germline ends. CDR3 residues: CAIRGLGYNEQFF. Written as DNA, the CDR3 is TGTGCCATCAGGGGGCTCGGTTACAATGAGCAGTTCTTC.

This clone is a singleton in its sample. This chain connects TRBV18 to TRBJ1-1; 9 nucleotides agree with TRBD1. With 3 bases clipped from V and 1 base from J, the junction kept 12 bases outside the gene matches. The CDR3 runs 18 residues. CDR1 and CDR2 from the germline V gene are KGHSH and LQKENI. CDR3 amino acids: CASSPSTGTGSGNTEAFF. The CDR3 DNA reads as TGTGCCAGCTCACCTTCTACCGGGACAGGGAGTGGGAACACTGAAGCTTTCTTT.

The chain joins TRBV13 to TRBJ2-7; 7 bases map to TRBD1. Germline CDR1 PRHDT, CDR2 FYEKMQ (reference sequence). V trimming: 4 bases; J trimming: 4 bases; junction bases outside the gene matches: 1. The CDR3 length is 12 residues. CDR3 sequence reads: CASSSGQYEQYF. The CDR3 region has the DNA TGTGCCAGCAGCTCGGGACAGTACGAGCAGTACTTC.